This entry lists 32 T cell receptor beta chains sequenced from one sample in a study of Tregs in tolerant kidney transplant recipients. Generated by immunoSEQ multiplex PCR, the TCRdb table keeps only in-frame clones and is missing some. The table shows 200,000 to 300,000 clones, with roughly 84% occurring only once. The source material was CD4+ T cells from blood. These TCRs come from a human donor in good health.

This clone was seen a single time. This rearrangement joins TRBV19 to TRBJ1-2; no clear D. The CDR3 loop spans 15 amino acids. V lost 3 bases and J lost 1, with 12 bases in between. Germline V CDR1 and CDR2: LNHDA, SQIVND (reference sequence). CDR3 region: CASSIGRPSNYGYTF. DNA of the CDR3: TGTGCCAGTAGTATTGGTAGGCCCAGTAACTATGGCTACACCTTC.

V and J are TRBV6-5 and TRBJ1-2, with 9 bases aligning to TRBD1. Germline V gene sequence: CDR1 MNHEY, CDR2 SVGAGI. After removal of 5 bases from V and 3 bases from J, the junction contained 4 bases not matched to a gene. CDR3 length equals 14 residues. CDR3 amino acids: CASSPRTGDYGYTF. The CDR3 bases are TGTGCCAGCAGTCCGCGGACAGGGGACTATGGCTACACCTTC.

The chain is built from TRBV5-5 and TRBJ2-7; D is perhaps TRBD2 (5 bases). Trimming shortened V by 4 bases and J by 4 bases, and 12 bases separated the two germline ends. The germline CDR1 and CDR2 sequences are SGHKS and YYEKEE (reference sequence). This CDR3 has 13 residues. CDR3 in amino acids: CASSVGIRYEQYF. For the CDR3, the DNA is TGTGCCAGCAGCGTCGGGATTCGATACGAGCAGTACTTC.

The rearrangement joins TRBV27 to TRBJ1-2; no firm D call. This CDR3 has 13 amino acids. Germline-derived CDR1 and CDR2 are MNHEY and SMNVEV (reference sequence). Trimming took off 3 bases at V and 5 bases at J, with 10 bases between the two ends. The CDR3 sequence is CASSFRAGYGYTF. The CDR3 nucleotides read TGTGCCAGCAGTTTTAGGGCCGGGTATGGCTACACCTTC.

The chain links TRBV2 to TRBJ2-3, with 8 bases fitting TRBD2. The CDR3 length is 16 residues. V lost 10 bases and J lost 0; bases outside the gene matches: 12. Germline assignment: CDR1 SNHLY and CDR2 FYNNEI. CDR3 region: CANDPGLESSTDTQYF. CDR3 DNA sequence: TGTGCCAACGATCCGGGACTAGAGTCTAGCACAGATACGCAGTATTTT.

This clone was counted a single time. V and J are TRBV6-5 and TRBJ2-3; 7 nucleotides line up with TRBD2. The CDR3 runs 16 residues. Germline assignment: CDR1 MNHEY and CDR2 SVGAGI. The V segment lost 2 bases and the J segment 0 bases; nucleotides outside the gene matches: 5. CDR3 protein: CASSYRAGESTDTQYF. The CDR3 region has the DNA TGTGCCAGCAGTTACAGGGCGGGAGAAAGCACAGATACGCAGTATTTT.

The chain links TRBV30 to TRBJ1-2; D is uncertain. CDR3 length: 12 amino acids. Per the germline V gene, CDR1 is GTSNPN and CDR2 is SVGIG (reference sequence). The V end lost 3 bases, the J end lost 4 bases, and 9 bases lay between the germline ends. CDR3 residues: CAWRPSLYGYTF. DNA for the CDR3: TGTGCCTGGAGACCCTCCCTCTATGGCTACACCTTC.

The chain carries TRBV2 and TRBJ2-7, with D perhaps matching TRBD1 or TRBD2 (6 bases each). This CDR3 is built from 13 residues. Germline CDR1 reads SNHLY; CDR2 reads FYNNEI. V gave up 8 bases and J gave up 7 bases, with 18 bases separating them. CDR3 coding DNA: TGTGCCAGCGGGCCCGTGGGGGGCGGAGAGCAGTACTTC. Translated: CASGPVGGGEQYF.

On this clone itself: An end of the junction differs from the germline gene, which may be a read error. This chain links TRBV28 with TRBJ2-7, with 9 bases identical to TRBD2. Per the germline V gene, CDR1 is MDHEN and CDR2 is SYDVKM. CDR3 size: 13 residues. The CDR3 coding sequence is TGTGCCAGCAGTTTCCTCTCGCGGGGGGGCTCGCACTTC. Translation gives CASSFLSRGGSHF.

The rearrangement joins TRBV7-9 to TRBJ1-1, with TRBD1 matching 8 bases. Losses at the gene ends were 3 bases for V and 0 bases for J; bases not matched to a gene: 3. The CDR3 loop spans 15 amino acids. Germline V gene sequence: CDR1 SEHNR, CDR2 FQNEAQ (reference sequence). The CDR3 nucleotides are TGTGCCAGCAGCTTCGTGACAGGGGTGAACACTGAAGCTTTCTTT. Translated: CASSFVTGVNTEAFF. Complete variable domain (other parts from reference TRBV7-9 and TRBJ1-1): DTGVSQNPRHKITKRGQNVTFRCDPISEHNRLYWYRQTLGQGPEFLTYFQNEAQLEKSRLLSDRFSAERPKGSFSTLEIQRTEQGDSAMYLCASSFVTGVNTEAFFGQGTRLTVV.

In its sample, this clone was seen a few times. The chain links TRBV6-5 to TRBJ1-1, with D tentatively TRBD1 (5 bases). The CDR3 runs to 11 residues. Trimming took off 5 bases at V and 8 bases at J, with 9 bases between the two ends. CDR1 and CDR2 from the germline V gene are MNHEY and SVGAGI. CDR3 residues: CASSDRLEAFF. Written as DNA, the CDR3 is TGTGCCAGCAGTGACAGACTAGAAGCTTTCTTT.

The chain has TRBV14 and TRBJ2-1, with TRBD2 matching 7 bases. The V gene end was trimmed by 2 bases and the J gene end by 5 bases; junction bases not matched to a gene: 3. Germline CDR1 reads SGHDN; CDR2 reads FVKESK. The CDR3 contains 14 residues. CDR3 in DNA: TGTGCCAGCAGCCAAACTAGCGCCCACAATGAGCAGTTCTTC. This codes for CASSQTSAHNEQFF. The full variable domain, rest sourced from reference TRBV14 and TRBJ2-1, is EAGVTQFPSHSVIEKGQTVTLRCDPISGHDNLYWYRRVMGKEIKFLLHFVKESKQDESGMPNNRFLAERTGGTYSTLKVQPAELEDSGVYFCASSQTSAHNEQFFGPGTRLTVL.

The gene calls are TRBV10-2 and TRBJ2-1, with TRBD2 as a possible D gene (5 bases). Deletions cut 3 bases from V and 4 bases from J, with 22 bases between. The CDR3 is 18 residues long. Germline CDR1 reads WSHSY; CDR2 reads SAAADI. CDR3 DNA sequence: TGCGCCAGCAGTGAAAAGGCGGGCTATTCGTCCCTTTACAATGAGCAGTTCTTC. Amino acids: CASSEKAGYSSLYNEQFF.

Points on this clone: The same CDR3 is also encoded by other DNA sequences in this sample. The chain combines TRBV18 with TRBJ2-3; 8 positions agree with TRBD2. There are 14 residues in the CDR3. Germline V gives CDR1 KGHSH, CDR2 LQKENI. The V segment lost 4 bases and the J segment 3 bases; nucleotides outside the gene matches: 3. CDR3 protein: CASSLTGGTDTQYF. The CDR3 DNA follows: TGTGCCAGCTCACTTACGGGAGGGACAGATACGCAGTATTTT.

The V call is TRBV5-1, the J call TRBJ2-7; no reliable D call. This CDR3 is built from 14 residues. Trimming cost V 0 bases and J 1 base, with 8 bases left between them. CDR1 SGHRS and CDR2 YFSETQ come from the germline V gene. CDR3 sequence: CASSLGQPSYEQYF. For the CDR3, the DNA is TGCGCCAGCAGCTTGGGCCAGCCATCCTACGAGCAGTACTTC.

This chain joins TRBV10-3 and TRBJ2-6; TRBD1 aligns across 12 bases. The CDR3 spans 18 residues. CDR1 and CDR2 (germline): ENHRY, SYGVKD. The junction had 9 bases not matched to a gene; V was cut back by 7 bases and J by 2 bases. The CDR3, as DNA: TGTGCCATCAAACAGGGACAGGGGGCATCACCTGGGGCCAACGTCCTGACTTTC. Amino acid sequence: CAIKQGQGASPGANVLTF.

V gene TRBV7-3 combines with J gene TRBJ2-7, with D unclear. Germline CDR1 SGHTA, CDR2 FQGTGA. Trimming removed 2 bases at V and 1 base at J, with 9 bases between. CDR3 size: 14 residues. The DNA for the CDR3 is TGTGCCAGCAGCTTACCAGCCGAGTCCTACGAGCAGTACTTC. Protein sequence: CASSLPAESYEQYF.

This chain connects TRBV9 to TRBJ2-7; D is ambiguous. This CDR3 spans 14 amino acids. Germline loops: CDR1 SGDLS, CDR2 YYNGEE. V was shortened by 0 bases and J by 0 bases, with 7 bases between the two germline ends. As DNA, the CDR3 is TGTGCCAGCAGCGTAGCCGTCAGCTCCTACGAGCAGTACTTC. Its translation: CASSVAVSSYEQYF.

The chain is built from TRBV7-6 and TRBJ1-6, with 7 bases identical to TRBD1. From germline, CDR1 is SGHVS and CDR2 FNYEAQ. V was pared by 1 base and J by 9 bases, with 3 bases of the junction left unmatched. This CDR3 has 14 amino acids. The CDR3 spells CASSLGTGLSPLHF. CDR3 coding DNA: TGTGCCAGCAGCTTAGGGACAGGACTTTCACCCCTCCACTTT.

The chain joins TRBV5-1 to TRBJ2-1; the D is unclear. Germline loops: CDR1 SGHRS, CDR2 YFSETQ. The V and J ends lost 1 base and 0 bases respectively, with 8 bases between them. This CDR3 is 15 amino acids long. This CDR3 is CASSLSHSSYNEQFF. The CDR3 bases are TGCGCCAGCAGCTTGTCGCATAGCTCCTACAATGAGCAGTTCTTC.

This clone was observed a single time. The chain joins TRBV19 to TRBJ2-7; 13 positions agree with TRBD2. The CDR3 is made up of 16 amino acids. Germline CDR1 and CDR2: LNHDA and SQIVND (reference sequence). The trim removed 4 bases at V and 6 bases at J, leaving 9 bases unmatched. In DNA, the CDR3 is TGTGCCAGTAGTACTTGGACTAGCGGGAGAAGTAGCGAGCAGTACTTC. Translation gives CASSTWTSGRSSEQYF.

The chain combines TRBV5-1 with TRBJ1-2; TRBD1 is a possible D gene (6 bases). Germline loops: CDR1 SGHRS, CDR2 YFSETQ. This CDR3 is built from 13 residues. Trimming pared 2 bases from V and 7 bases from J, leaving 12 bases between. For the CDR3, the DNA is TGCGCCAGCAGCTTTGGAGAGGGGGTTGGCTACACCTTC. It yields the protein CASSFGEGVGYTF. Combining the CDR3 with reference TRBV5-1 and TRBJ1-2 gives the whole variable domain KAGVTQTPRYLIKTRGQQVTLSCSPISGHRSVSWYQQTPGQGLQFLFEYFSETQRNKGNFPGRFSGRQFSNSRSEMNVSTLELGDSALYLCASSFGEGVGYTFGSGTRLTVV.

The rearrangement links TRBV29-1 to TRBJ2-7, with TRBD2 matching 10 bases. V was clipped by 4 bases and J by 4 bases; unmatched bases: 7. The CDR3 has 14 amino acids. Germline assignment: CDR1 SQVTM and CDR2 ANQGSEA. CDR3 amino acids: CSVGASGSKYEQYF. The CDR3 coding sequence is TGCAGCGTTGGCGCTAGCGGGAGTAAGTACGAGCAGTACTTC.

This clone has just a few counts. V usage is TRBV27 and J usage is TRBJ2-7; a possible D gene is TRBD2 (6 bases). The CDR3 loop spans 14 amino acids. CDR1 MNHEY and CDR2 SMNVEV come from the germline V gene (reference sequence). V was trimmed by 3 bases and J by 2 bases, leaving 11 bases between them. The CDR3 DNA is TGTGCCAGCAGTTTGGCGGGACTCCCCTACGAGCAGTACTTC. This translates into CASSLAGLPYEQYF.

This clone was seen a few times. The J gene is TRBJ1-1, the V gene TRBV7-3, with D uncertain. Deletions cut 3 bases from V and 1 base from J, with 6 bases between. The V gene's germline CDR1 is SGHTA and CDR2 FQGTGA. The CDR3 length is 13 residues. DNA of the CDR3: TGTGCCAGCAGCTTCTTCAGGAACACTGAAGCTTTCTTT. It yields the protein CASSFFRNTEAFF.

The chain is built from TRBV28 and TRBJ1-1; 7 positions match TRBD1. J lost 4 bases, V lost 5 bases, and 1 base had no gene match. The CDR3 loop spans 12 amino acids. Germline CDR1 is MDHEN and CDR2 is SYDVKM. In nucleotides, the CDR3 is TGTGCCAGCAGTACAGGGGCCACTGAAGCTTTCTTT. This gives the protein CASSTGATEAFF.

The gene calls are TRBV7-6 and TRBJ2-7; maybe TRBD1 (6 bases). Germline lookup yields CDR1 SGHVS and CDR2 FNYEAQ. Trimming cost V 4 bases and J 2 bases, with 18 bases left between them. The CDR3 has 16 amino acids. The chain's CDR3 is CASSSTPEPGAYEQYF. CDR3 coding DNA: TGTGCCAGCAGCTCCACCCCAGAGCCAGGGGCCTACGAGCAGTACTTC.

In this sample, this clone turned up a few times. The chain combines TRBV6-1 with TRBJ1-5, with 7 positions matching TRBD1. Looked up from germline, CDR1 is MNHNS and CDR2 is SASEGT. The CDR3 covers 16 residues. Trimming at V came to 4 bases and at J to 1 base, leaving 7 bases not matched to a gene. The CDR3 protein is CASSGRQGGSNQPQHF. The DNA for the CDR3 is TGTGCCAGCAGTGGTAGACAGGGAGGAAGCAATCAGCCCCAGCATTTT.

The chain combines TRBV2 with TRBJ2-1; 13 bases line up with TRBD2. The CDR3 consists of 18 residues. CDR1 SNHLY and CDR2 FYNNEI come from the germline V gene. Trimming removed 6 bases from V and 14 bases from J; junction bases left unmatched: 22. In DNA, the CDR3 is TGTGCCAGCAGGCCGGAGGGGCGGACTAGCGGGAGAGCCAACACGGAGTTCTTC. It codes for CASRPEGRTSGRANTEFF.

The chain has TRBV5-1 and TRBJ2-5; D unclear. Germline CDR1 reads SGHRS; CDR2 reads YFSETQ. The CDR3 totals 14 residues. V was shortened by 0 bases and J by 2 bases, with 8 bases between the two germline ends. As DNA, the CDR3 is TGCGCCAGCAGCTTGGCTCGGAATCAAGAGACCCAGTACTTC. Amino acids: CASSLARNQETQYF.

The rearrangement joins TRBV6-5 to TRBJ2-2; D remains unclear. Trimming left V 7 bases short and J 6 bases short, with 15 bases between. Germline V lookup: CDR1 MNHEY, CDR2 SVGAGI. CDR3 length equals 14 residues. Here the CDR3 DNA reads TGTGCCAGCACCAGAGAGGTAGACTCCGGGGAGCTGTTTTTT. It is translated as CASTREVDSGELFF.

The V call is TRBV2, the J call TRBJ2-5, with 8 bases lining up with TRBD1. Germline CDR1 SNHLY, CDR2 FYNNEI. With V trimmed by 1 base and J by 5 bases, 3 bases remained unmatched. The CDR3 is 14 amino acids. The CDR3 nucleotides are TGTGCCAGCAGTGAAGGGACAGGGCCGGAGACCCAGTACTTC. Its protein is CASSEGTGPETQYF.